Listed below are T cell receptor beta chains from one sample, sequenced in a study of beta chain features in type 1 diabetes. Clones were read by immunoSEQ multiplex PCR, and TCRdb kept only the in-frame ones, dropping some. Of hundreds of thousands of clones in the sample, 10% to 15% were seen once. Input material: naive CD4+ T cells from blood. These receptors all come from a man between 18 and 29 years old in good health. CDR3s include the opening cysteine and the closing phenylalanine or tryptophan. The order of the fields is clone size, CDR3 length, D gene, J gene, V gene, CDR3 DNA, CDR3 protein. A D gene is named only where the DNA matches it firmly. Clone size is not always given. Where it is, it says once, few, many or a class for expanded clones.

clone_size: few
cdr3_length: 14
d_call: .
j_call: TRBJ1-2
v_call: TRBV27
cdr3_nt: TGTGCCAGCAGTACCGGACAGTTTGGATATGGCTACACCTTC
cdr3_aa: CASSTGQFGYGYTF

clone_size: .
cdr3_length: 15
d_call: TRBD1
j_call: TRBJ2-3
v_call: TRBV5-6
cdr3_nt: TGTGCCAGCTCCTCCTTGGACAGGGTAGAAGATACGCAGTATTTT
cdr3_aa: CASSSLDRVEDTQYF

clone_size: .
cdr3_length: 16
d_call: TRBD2
j_call: TRBJ2-5
v_call: TRBV28
cdr3_nt: TGTGCCAGCACCCCATGGTCTAGCGGGGATCAAGAGACCCAGTACTTC
cdr3_aa: CASTPWSSGDQETQYF

clone_size: few
cdr3_length: 16
d_call: TRBD1
j_call: TRBJ1-1
v_call: TRBV28
cdr3_nt: TGTGCCACCCAACCGCCGGGACAGGGGGAGAACACTGAAGCTTTCTTT
cdr3_aa: CATQPPGQGENTEAFF

clone_size: .
cdr3_length: 14
d_call: .
j_call: TRBJ2-2
v_call: TRBV7-9
cdr3_nt: TGTGCCAGCAGCTTGGACTACCACACCGGGGAGCTGTTTTTT
cdr3_aa: CASSLDYHTGELFF

clone_size: few
cdr3_length: 13
d_call: .
j_call: TRBJ1-5
v_call: TRBV28
cdr3_nt: TGTGCCAGCAGTTTGTATAGCAATCAGCCCCAGCATTTT
cdr3_aa: CASSLYSNQPQHF

clone_size: .
cdr3_length: 16
d_call: TRBD2
j_call: TRBJ2-7
v_call: TRBV11-2
cdr3_nt: TGTGCCAGCAGCTCCCTCCGGGGGGGGCGACGCTACGAGCAGTACTTC
cdr3_aa: CASSSLRGGRRYEQYF

clone_size: few
cdr3_length: 11
d_call: .
j_call: TRBJ2-1
v_call: TRBV2
cdr3_nt: TGTGCCAGCCACGGTTACAATGAGCAGTTCTTC
cdr3_aa: CASHGYNEQFF

clone_size: .
cdr3_length: 14
d_call: .
j_call: TRBJ2-2
v_call: TRBV11-2
cdr3_nt: TGTGCCAGCACCAGGACCGCGGGCACCGGGGAGCTGTTTTTT
cdr3_aa: CASTRTAGTGELFF

clone_size: many
cdr3_length: 13
d_call: .
j_call: TRBJ2-1
v_call: TRBV4-3
cdr3_nt: TGCGCCAGCAGCCAGGAACGGCGGGACCCCCTAATCTTC
cdr3_aa: CASSQERRDPLIF

clone_size: few
cdr3_length: 18
d_call: TRBD2
j_call: TRBJ2-3
v_call: TRBV18
cdr3_nt: TGTGCCAGCTCACCACTACTAGCGGGGGCCGTGGGCACAGATACGCAGTATTTT
cdr3_aa: CASSPLLAGAVGTDTQYF

clone_size: .
cdr3_length: 15
d_call: TRBD2
j_call: TRBJ2-5
v_call: TRBV18
cdr3_nt: TGTGCCAGCTCACCACGGGGACTAGCCCAAGAGACCCAGTACTTC
cdr3_aa: CASSPRGLAQETQYF

clone_size: many
cdr3_length: 14
d_call: .
j_call: TRBJ2-1
v_call: TRBV5-4
cdr3_nt: TGTGCCAGCACCAGATCGCCAGGGGACAATGAGCAGTTCTTC
cdr3_aa: CASTRSPGDNEQFF

clone_size: .
cdr3_length: 16
d_call: TRBD1
j_call: TRBJ2-7
v_call: TRBV30
cdr3_nt: TGTGCCTGGAGTGTATTTGGGACAGGGTATTCCTACGAGCAGTACTTC
cdr3_aa: CAWSVFGTGYSYEQYF

clone_size: .
cdr3_length: 14
d_call: .
j_call: TRBJ1-3
v_call: TRBV5-1
cdr3_nt: TGCGCCAGCGGTGCAGGTCTCTCTGGAAACACCATATATTTT
cdr3_aa: CASGAGLSGNTIYF

clone_size: .
cdr3_length: 15
d_call: TRBD1
j_call: TRBJ2-7
v_call: TRBV7-9
cdr3_nt: TGTGCCAGCAGCTCCCCACCGGGACAGGGGTTTAGATGGAGCTTC
cdr3_aa: CASSSPPGQGFRWSF

clone_size: few
cdr3_length: 11
d_call: .
j_call: TRBJ1-2
v_call: TRBV29-1
cdr3_nt: TGCAGCTCCTGGGAGAACTATGGCTACACCTTC
cdr3_aa: CSSWENYGYTF

clone_size: once
cdr3_length: 14
d_call: TRBD1
j_call: TRBJ1-4
v_call: TRBV7-2
cdr3_nt: TGTGCCAGCAGCAGGGACAGGGGTAATGAAAAACTGTTTTTT
cdr3_aa: CASSRDRGNEKLFF

clone_size: .
cdr3_length: 14
d_call: .
j_call: TRBJ2-4
v_call: TRBV6-5
cdr3_nt: TGTGCCAGCACCCCCCAGGTAGCCAAAAACATTCAGTACTTC
cdr3_aa: CASTPQVAKNIQYF

clone_size: few
cdr3_length: 16
d_call: .
j_call: TRBJ1-2
v_call: TRBV4-3
cdr3_nt: TGCGCCAGCAGCCAAGGGGCTTCGGCCAGGTACTATGGCTACACCTTC
cdr3_aa: CASSQGASARYYGYTF

clone_size: .
cdr3_length: 17
d_call: .
j_call: TRBJ2-5
v_call: TRBV21-1
cdr3_nt: TGTGCCAGCAGCAAAGGGGGGACTAGCGGGAGGGATGAGACCCAGTACTTC
cdr3_aa: CASSKGGTSGRDETQYF

clone_size: .
cdr3_length: 15
d_call: TRBD2
j_call: TRBJ2-1
v_call: TRBV12-5
cdr3_nt: TGTGCTAGTGCCCAAGGACTAGCGGGGGGCAATGAGCAGTTCTTC
cdr3_aa: CASAQGLAGGNEQFF

clone_size: few
cdr3_length: 12
d_call: TRBD1
j_call: TRBJ1-1
v_call: TRBV29-1
cdr3_nt: TGCAGCGTTGGGGACAGGGCCACTGAAGCTTTCTTT
cdr3_aa: CSVGDRATEAFF